This T cell receptor beta chain came from a study of shared clonotypes between healthy human individuals. Study background: Two women and a few men aged 18 to 49 served as donors. Study observations and caveats: Between a few donors, naive CD4 clonotypes were shared at a level of about 5%.

Researchers ran the assay at a deep level. Several immunoSEQ 96-well plates shared each subset's DNA, each plate a replicate. Libraries were prepared by immunoSEQ multiplex PCR; TCRdb keeps only in-frame clonotypes and omits some of them. The sample includes millions of clones, 90% to 95% of them seen just once. Comment on this clone: Its matching antigen is unknown.

V was pared by 5 bases and J by 4 bases, with 21 bases between. CDR3 length equals 16 residues. The germline CDR1 and CDR2 sequences are SGHRS and YFSETQ. The chain is built from TRBV5-1 and TRBJ1-1; D is possibly TRBD1 (5 bases). The specimen was naive CD4+ T cells sorted from blood. The subset is: CD45RA+ positively selected. This receptor was identified in a man aged 18 to 30 in good health. The CDR3 is CASSSDATGESTEAFF. The CDR3 DNA reads TGCGCCAGCAGTTCTGACGCGACGGGGGAGAGCACTGAAGCTTTCTTT.